Listed here are 28 T cell receptor beta chains from one sample, sequenced in a study of identical twins. A single record per CDR3 protein comes from TCRdb applying MiXCR to the 5' RACE reads. This table has fewer than 650,000 distinct CDR3 sequences, 7% to 7.5% appearing once. The data were also submitted as part of a second study, on yellow fever vaccine responses in identical twins.

Sequencing input: PBMCs. These receptors came from a woman between 18 and 29 years old in good health.

This clonotype was seen more than once but under ten times. The V gene is TRBV14, the J gene TRBJ2-3; D is unclear. This CDR3 is built from 14 residues. Germline assignment: CDR1 SGHDN and CDR2 FVKESK. V lost 3 bases and J 9 bases, leaving 16 bases between the germline ends. Here the CDR3 DNA reads TGTGCCAGCAGCCAGTCGGCCCGAGCCGCCACGCAGTATTTT. This codes for CASSQSARAATQYF.

The sample holds a few counts of this clonotype. The genes are TRBV7-9 and TRBJ2-3, with no clear D. CDR3 length: 17 residues. V dropped 4 bases and J dropped 2 bases, with 19 bases sitting between them. The V gene's germline CDR1 is SEHNR and CDR2 FQNEAQ (reference sequence). CDR3 nucleotides: TGTGCCAGCAGCTCCCGGCCGTATAGAAACACCACAGATACGCAGTATTTT. This sequence encodes CASSSRPYRNTTDTQYF.

The chain recombines TRBV10-3 with TRBJ2-7; D is unresolved. The V gene's germline CDR1 is ENHRY and CDR2 SYGVKD. The CDR3 length is 12 residues. Trimming took off 5 bases at V and 7 bases at J, with 12 bases between the two ends. The CDR3 DNA is TGTGCCATCAGTCAGGTAGCTGGTGAGCAGTACTTC. This encodes CAISQVAGEQYF.

The chain combines TRBV7-2 with TRBJ2-2; D remains ambiguous. V lost 6 bases, J lost 2 bases, and 13 bases lay in between. Germline V gene sequence: CDR1 SGHTA, CDR2 FQGNSA. The CDR3 consists of 15 residues. CDR3: CASRPPWANTGELFF. DNA of the CDR3: TGTGCCAGCAGACCCCCGTGGGCAAACACCGGGGAGCTGTTTTTT.

This clonotype was picked up many times. V is TRBV29-1 and J is TRBJ2-1; 11 nucleotides align to TRBD1. The germline CDR1 and CDR2 sequences are SQVTM and ANQGSEA. Trimming at V came to 1 base and at J to 10 bases, leaving 12 bases not matched to a gene. This CDR3 has 16 amino acids. In DNA, the CDR3 is TGCAGCGTTGAAGGACTCCTCTTCGGGACAGGGGGAGAGCAGTTCTTC. Protein product: CSVEGLLFGTGGEQFF.

The table lists this clonotype with many counts. The gene calls are TRBV20-1 and TRBJ2-1; 9 bases map to TRBD2. Looked up from germline, CDR1 is DFQATT and CDR2 is SNEGSKA (reference sequence). The CDR3 is 16 residues long. The trim removed 5 bases at V and 3 bases at J, leaving 11 bases unmatched. The CDR3: CSAPSTSGGNYNEQFF. The CDR3 DNA follows: TGCAGTGCTCCAAGTACAAGCGGGGGGAACTACAATGAGCAGTTCTTC.

The V call is TRBV3-1, the J call TRBJ2-2; D is ambiguous. Germline V CDR1 and CDR2: LGHDT, YNNKEL (reference sequence). The V gene lost 1 base and the J gene lost 0 bases, with 9 bases spanning the gap. CDR3 size: 16 residues. CDR3 nucleotides: TGTGCCAGCAGCCAAGGTCTAGTCTCGAACACCGGGGAGCTGTTTTTT. Its protein product is CASSQGLVSNTGELFF.

V is TRBV12-3 or TRBV12-4 and J is TRBJ2-2; D not certain. Trimming cost V 4 bases and J 4 bases, with 10 bases left between them. The CDR3 has 14 residues. The CDR3 sequence is CASSSWTITGELFF. Written as DNA, the CDR3 is TGTGCCAGCAGTTCCTGGACGATCACCGGGGAGCTGTTTTTT.

In this sample, this clonotype turned up many times. The chain is built from TRBV9 and TRBJ2-3; D is possibly TRBD1 or TRBD2 (5 bases each). Germline CDR1 is SGDLS and CDR2 is YYNGEE. V lost 4 bases, J lost 0 bases, and 12 bases lay in between. The CDR3 covers 15 residues. CDR3 sequence: CASSPRDGSTDTQYF. The DNA of the CDR3 is TGTGCCAGCAGCCCCAGGGACGGAAGCACAGATACGCAGTATTTT. Combining the CDR3 with reference TRBV9 and TRBJ2-3 gives the whole variable domain DSGVTQTPKHLITATGQRVTLRCSPRSGDLSVYWYQQSLDQGLQFLIQYYNGEERAKGNILERFSAQQFPDLHSELNLSSLELGDSALYFCASSPRDGSTDTQYFGPGTRLTVL.

This clonotype was counted at least ten times. This chain links TRBV7-2 with TRBJ2-7; the D gene is possibly TRBD2 (6 bases). V gave up 10 bases and J gave up 6 bases, with 13 bases separating them. Germline V gene lookup returns CDR1 SGHTA and CDR2 FQGNSA. This CDR3 has 11 amino acids. The CDR3 here is CAIGGVGEQYF. The CDR3 DNA follows: TGTGCCATAGGCGGGGTAGGCGAGCAGTACTTC.

This clonotype came up many times. The chain combines TRBV12-3 or TRBV12-4 with TRBJ1-3; TRBD1 aligns across 7 bases. The trim removed 6 bases at V and 3 bases at J, leaving 5 bases unmatched. There are 14 residues in the CDR3. CDR3 in amino acids: CASRPDRVGNTIYF. CDR3 nucleotide sequence: TGTGCCAGCAGACCCGACAGGGTTGGAAACACCATATATTTT.

This clonotype was counted only a few times. This rearrangement joins TRBV3-1 to TRBJ1-6; 9 bases agree with TRBD1. In germline, CDR1 is LGHDT, CDR2 YNNKEL (reference sequence). The CDR3 loop spans 15 amino acids. The V and J ends lost 4 bases and 6 bases, in that order; junction bases with no gene match: 4. As DNA, the CDR3 is TGTGCCAGCAGCCGCGGGACAGGGTCTAATTCACCCCTCCACTTT. As protein: CASSRGTGSNSPLHF.

In this sample, this clonotype turned up many times. CDR3 sequence (DNA): TGTGCCAGCAGCCCCCCAGGGGTTGGTACCGGGGAGCTGTTTTTT. Amino acids: CASSPPGVGTGELFF. The chain employs TRBV6-1 and TRBJ2-2; tentative D call: TRBD1 (6 bases). V lost 6 bases and J 5 bases, leaving 16 bases between the germline ends. This CDR3 has 15 residues. Germline V gene data show CDR1 as MNHNS and CDR2 as SASEGT.

This clonotype was counted between two and nine times. One end of the junction is discordant with germline, which a read error may explain. This chain uses TRBV3-1 with TRBJ2-2, with 14 bases identical to TRBD2. Germline values: CDR1 LGHDT, CDR2 YNNKEL (reference sequence). This CDR3 has 17 residues. CDR3 region: CASSQGLAGGPGGDLFF. Here the CDR3 DNA reads TGTGCCAGCAGCCAAGGACTAGCGGGGGGGCCCGGCGGGGATCTGTTTTTT.

This clonotype was observed at least ten times. This sequence joins TRBV7-8 and TRBJ2-3; D gene uncertain. This CDR3 is built from 15 residues. Per the germline V gene, CDR1 is SGHVS and CDR2 is FQNEAQ. The ends were cut back, 3 bases at V and 0 bases at J, with 10 bases in the middle. CDR3 region: CASSLSDLSTDTQYF. The CDR3, as DNA: TGTGCCAGCAGCTTGTCAGACCTTAGCACAGATACGCAGTATTTT.

In its sample, this clonotype was seen a few times. This rearrangement joins TRBV7-2 to TRBJ2-1, with D hard to call. The CDR3 covers 16 residues. Germline values: CDR1 SGHTA, CDR2 FQGNSA. Trimming took off 2 bases at V and 0 bases at J, with 11 bases between the two ends. The CDR3 DNA sequence: TGTGCCAGCAGCTTAAGAAGGATTAGCTCCTACAATGAGCAGTTCTTC. Amino acids: CASSLRRISSYNEQFF.

This clonotype has only a few counts. The rearrangement joins TRBV20-1 to TRBJ2-7, with D unclear. Trimming took 0 bases from V and 0 from J, leaving 6 bases between them. CDR3 length: 13 residues. Germline CDR1 is DFQATT and CDR2 is SNEGSKA (reference sequence). CDR3 DNA: TGCAGTGCTAGAGAGGGCTACTCCTACGAGCAGTACTTC. This sequence encodes CSAREGYSYEQYF.

This clonotype was detected a few times. The chain has TRBV5-1 and TRBJ2-5, with 8 bases lining up with TRBD1. CDR1 SGHRS and CDR2 YFSETQ come from the germline V gene. V shed 1 base and J 2 bases; nucleotides not matched to a gene: 7. This CDR3 has 16 amino acids. The CDR3 loop reads CASSLLTGAPQETQYF. CDR3 bases: TGCGCCAGCAGCTTGCTGACAGGGGCCCCTCAAGAGACCCAGTACTTC.

This clonotype was observed a handful of times. The V and J genes are TRBV3-1 and TRBJ1-2; D remains unclear. V dropped 4 bases and J dropped 4 bases, with 10 bases sitting between them. From germline, CDR1 is LGHDT and CDR2 YNNKEL (reference sequence). There are 13 residues in the CDR3. CDR3 coding DNA: TGTGCCAGCAGCCGGGAGGGCTTCTATGGCTACACCTTC. It codes for CASSREGFYGYTF.

The chain joins TRBV7-9 to TRBJ2-1, with 10 bases matching TRBD1. V lost 8 bases, J lost 1 base, and 8 bases stayed unmatched. Germline V lookup: CDR1 SEHNR, CDR2 FQNEAQ (reference sequence). The CDR3 runs 16 residues. The CDR3 sequence: CASLSRDRGSYNEQFF. For the CDR3, the DNA is TGTGCCAGCTTAAGCCGGGACAGGGGATCCTACAATGAGCAGTTCTTC.

This clonotype has just a few counts. This chain links TRBV12-3 or TRBV12-4 with TRBJ1-2; D may be TRBD1 (6 bases). The CDR3 covers 14 residues. Trimming cost V 6 bases and J 5 bases, with 16 bases left between them. The CDR3 reads CASSPYGQSYGYTF. CDR3 bases: TGTGCCAGCAGCCCCTATGGACAGTCTTATGGCTACACCTTC.

This clonotype came up many times. The chain has TRBV4-1 and TRBJ2-2, with D unclear. This CDR3 contains 12 residues. V was clipped by 0 bases and J by 6 bases, with 2 bases between them. Germline CDR1 reads MGHRA; CDR2 reads YSYEKL. Written as DNA, the CDR3 is TGCGCCAGCAGCCAAGATCCCGGGGAGCTGTTTTTT. Its translation: CASSQDPGELFF.

This clonotype was counted at least ten times. The genes are TRBV12-3 or TRBV12-4 and TRBJ1-2, with 9 bases matching TRBD1. The CDR3 loop spans 14 amino acids. Germline trimming cut 5 bases from V and 2 bases from J; bases unmatched to any gene: 3. CDR3 bases: TGTGCCAGCAGTCCCGGGACAGGGAACTATGGCTACACCTTC. Amino acids: CASSPGTGNYGYTF.

V gene TRBV5-6 combines with J gene TRBJ2-7, with D possibly TRBD2 on 6 matching bases. Between the trimmed V and J ends, which lost 9 bases and 5 bases, there was a span of 18 bases. The CDR3 is 13 residues long. Germline V CDR1 and CDR2: SGHDT, YYEEEE. Written as DNA, the CDR3 is TGTGCCACCGGACCAGGGACTTCTGACGAGCAGTACTTC. Translating it yields CATGPGTSDEQYF.

This clonotype has only a few counts. The V call is TRBV10-3, the J call TRBJ2-1; 14 positions match TRBD2. Per the germline V gene, CDR1 is ENHRY and CDR2 is SYGVKD. The ends lost 2 bases at V and 7 bases at J; junction bases unmatched: 1. The CDR3 length is 15 residues. The CDR3 reads CAISEGTSGSNEQFF. The CDR3 nucleotides read TGTGCCATCAGTGAGGGGACTAGCGGGAGTAATGAGCAGTTCTTC.

This clonotype was found many times. V usage is TRBV2 and J usage is TRBJ2-1; a possible D gene is TRBD2 (5 bases). V shed 7 bases and J shed 7 bases, with 14 bases lying between them. The CDR3 loop spans 13 amino acids. Germline values: CDR1 SNHLY, CDR2 FYNNEI. The CDR3 DNA reads TGTGCCAGCAATGAGGGAACCCAAAATGAGCAGTTCTTC. Protein: CASNEGTQNEQFF.

The chain uses TRBV12-3 or TRBV12-4 and TRBJ1-3, with 7 bases fitting TRBD1. V dropped 3 bases and J dropped 4; count of bases not matched to a gene: 6. The CDR3 contains 15 residues. CDR3 nucleotides: TGTGCCAGCAGTTTGACAGGGAGGGCAGGAAACACCATATATTTT. It specifies CASSLTGRAGNTIYF.

The chain is built from TRBV29-1 and TRBJ1-1; D perhaps matches TRBD1 (5 bases). Germline-derived CDR1 and CDR2 are SQVTM and ANQGSEA. V was cut by 6 bases and J by 0 bases, with 8 bases left in between. This CDR3 has 12 residues. CDR3 nucleotides: TGCAGCGTCAGGGACTTGAACACTGAAGCTTTCTTT. This codes for CSVRDLNTEAFF.